This TCR beta chain was retrieved from a study of cytomegalovirus exposure and HLA in healthy donors. Findings and caveats of the study: Associated with cytomegalovirus, according to the listing, were fewer than 200 TCR beta chains. Later examination showed HLA-associated TCR beta chains had greater clonal expansion than equally common others.

In this sample, this clone turned up many times. The antigen remains unidentified. The PCR employed 60 Vbeta primers together with 13 Jbeta primers. In the study's own analysis: In a later analysis, around 10 million of about 80 million unique beta chains occurred in at least two donors. Measured with immunoSEQ multiplex PCR; TCRdb has only the in-frame clones, and not every one. V and J calls plus clone size are reproduced from that table; the DNA served to infer D and trimming. The sample holds tens of thousands of clones, approximately 78% seen once. This CDR3 is 16 amino acids long. The germline CDR1 and CDR2 sequences are MRHNA and SNTAGT. V lost 3 bases to trimming and J lost 3 bases; unmatched junction nucleotides: 8.

Sequencing was carried out using PBMCs. The V and J genes are TRBV6-4 and TRBJ2-1; 7 nucleotides line up with TRBD1. This TCR came from a male donor in good health and CMV-seropositive. CDR3 in DNA: TGTGCCAGCAGTGAGTCAGGGGGTCTTGGCTACAATGAGCAGTTCTTC. Translation: CASSESGGLGYNEQFF.